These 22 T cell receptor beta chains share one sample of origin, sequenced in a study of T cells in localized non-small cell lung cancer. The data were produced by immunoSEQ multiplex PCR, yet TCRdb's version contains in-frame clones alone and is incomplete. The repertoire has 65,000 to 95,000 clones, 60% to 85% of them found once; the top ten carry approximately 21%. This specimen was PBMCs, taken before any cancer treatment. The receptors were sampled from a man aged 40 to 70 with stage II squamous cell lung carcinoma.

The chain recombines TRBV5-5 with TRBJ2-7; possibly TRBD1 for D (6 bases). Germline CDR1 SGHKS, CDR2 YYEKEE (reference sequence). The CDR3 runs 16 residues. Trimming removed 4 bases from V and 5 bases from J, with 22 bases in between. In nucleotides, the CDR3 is TGTGCCAGCAGCCCGCGGCCCGGGACAACTGGGGACGAGCAGTACTTC. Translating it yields CASSPRPGTTGDEQYF.

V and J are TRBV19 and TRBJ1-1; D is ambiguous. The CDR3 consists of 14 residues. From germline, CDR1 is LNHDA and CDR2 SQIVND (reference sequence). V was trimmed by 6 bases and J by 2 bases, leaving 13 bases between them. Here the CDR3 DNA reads TGTGCCAGTAGAATTGATCCGGTTAACACTGAAGCTTTCTTT. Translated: CASRIDPVNTEAFF.

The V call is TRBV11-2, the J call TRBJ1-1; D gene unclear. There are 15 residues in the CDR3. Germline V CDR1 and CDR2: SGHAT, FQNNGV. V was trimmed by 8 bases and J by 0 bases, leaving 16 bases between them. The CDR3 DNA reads TGTGCCAGCCTCCCAGGCGGTTTCATGAACACTGAAGCTTTCTTT. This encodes CASLPGGFMNTEAFF.

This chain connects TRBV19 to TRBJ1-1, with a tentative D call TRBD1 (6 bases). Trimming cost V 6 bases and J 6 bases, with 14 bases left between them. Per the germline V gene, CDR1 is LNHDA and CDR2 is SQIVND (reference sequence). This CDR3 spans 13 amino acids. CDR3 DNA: TGTGCCAGTAGGGTTCCGGCAGGGGCTGAAGCTTTCTTT. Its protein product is CASRVPAGAEAFF.

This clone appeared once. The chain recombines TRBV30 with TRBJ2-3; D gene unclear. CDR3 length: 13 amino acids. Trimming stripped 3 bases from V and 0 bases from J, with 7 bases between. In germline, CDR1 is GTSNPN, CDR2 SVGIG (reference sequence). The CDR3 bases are TGTGCCTGGAGGACTTCTAGCACAGATACGCAGTATTTT. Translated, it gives CAWRTSSTDTQYF.

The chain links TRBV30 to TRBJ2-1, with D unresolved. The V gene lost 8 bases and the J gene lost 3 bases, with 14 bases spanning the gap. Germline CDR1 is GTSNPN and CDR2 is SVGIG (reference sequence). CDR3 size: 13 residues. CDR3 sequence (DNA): TGTGCCATGGAGACCCAGGTCTACAATGAGCAGTTCTTC. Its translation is CAMETQVYNEQFF.

The CDR3: CASSASTGAKKTQYF. DNA of the CDR3: TGTGCCAGCAGCGCTTCCACGGGGGCGAAGAAGACCCAGTACTTC. J is TRBJ2-5 and V is TRBV9; either TRBD1 or TRBD2 may fit D (6 bases each). The V end lost 3 bases, the J end lost 6 bases, and 18 bases lay between the germline ends. This CDR3 is built from 15 residues. From germline, CDR1 is SGDLS and CDR2 YYNGEE.

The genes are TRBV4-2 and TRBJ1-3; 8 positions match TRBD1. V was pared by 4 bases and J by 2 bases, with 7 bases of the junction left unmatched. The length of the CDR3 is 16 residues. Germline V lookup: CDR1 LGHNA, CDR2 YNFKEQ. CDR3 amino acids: CASSPSQGGAGNTIYF. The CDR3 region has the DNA TGTGCCAGCAGCCCGTCACAGGGGGGCGCTGGAAACACCATATATTTT.

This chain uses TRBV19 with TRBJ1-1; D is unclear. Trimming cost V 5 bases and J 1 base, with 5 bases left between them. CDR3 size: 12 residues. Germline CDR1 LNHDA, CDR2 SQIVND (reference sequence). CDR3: CASSFSNTEAFF. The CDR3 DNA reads TGTGCCAGTAGTTTCTCGAACACTGAAGCTTTCTTT.

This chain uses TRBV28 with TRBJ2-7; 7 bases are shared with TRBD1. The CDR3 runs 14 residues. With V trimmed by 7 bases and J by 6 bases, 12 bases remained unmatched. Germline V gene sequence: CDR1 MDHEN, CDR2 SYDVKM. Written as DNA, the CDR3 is TGTGCCAGCACCCGGACAGGAACTCTCGGCGAGCAGTACTTC. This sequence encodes CASTRTGTLGEQYF.

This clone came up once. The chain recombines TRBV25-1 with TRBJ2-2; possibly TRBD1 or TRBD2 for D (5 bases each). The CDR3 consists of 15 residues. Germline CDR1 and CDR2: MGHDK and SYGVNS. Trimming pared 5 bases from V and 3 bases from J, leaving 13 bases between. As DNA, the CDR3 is TGTGCCAGCAGTCTAGAGGGGTATGACACCGGGGAGCTGTTTTTT. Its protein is CASSLEGYDTGELFF.

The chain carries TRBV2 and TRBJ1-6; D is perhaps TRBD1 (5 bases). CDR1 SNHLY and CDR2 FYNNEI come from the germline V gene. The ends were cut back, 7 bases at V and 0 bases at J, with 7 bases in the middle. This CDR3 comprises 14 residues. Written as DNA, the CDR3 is TGTGCCAGCAAGGGGAGCTCCTATAATTCACCCCTCCACTTT. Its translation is CASKGSSYNSPLHF.

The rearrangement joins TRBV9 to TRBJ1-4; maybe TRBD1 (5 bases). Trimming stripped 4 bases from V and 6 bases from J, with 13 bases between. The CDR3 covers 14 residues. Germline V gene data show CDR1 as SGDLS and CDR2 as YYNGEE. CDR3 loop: CASSFEGKDEKLFF. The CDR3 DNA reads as TGTGCCAGCAGCTTCGAGGGGAAGGATGAAAAACTGTTTTTT.

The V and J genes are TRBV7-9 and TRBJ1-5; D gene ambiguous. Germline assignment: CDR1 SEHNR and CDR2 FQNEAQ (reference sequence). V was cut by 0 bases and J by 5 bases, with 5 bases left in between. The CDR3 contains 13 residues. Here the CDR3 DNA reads TGTGCCAGCAGCTTAGCGCCCGATCAGCCCCAGCATTTT. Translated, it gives CASSLAPDQPQHF. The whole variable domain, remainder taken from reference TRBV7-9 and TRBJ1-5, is DTGVSQNPRHKITKRGQNVTFRCDPISEHNRLYWYRQTLGQGPEFLTYFQNEAQLEKSRLLSDRFSAERPKGSFSTLEIQRTEQGDSAMYLCASSLAPDQPQHFGDGTRLSIL.

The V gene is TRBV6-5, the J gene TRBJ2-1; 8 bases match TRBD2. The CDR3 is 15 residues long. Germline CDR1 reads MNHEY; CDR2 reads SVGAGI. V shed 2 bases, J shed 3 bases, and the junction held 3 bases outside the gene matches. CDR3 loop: CASSYGSGIYNEQFF. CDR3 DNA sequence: TGTGCCAGCAGTTACGGTAGCGGGATCTACAATGAGCAGTTCTTC.

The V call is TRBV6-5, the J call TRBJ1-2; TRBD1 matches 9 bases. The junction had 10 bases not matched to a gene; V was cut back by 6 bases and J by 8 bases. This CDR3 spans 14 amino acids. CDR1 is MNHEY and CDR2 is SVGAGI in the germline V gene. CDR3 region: CASSTGTGYGGYTF. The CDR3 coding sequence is TGTGCCAGCAGCACCGGGACAGGGTATGGGGGCTACACCTTC.

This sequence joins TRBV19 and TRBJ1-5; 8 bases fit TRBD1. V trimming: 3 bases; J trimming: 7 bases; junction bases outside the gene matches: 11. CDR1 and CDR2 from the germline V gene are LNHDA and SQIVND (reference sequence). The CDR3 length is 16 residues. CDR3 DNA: TGTGCCAGTAGTATCTCCCATGGACAGGGCTGGCAGCCCCAGCATTTT. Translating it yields CASSISHGQGWQPQHF.

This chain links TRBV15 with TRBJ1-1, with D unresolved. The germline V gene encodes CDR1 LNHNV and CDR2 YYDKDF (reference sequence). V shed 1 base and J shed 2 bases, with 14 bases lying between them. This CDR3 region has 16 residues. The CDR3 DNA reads TGTGCCACCAGCAGAGGTAACTCATGGGAAAACACTGAAGCTTTCTTT. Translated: CATSRGNSWENTEAFF.

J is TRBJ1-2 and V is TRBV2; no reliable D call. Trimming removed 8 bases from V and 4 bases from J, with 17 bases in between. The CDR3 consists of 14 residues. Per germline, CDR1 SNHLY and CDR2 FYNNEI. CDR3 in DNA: TGTGCCAGCGTATCAGGCTTTAGTTTCTATGGCTACACCTTC. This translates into CASVSGFSFYGYTF. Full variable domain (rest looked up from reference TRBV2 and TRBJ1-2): EPEVTQTPSHQVTQMGQEVILRCVPISNHLYFYWYRQILGQKVEFLVSFYNNEISEKSEIFDDQFSVERPDGSNFTLKIRSTKLEDSAMYFCASVSGFSFYGYTFGSGTRLTVV.

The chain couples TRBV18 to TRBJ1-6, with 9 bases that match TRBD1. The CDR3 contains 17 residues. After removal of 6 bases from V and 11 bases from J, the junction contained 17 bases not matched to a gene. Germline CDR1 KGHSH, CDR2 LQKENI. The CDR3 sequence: CASSRTGVIDIRPPLHF. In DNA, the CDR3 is TGTGCCAGCTCTCGGACAGGGGTAATTGATATAAGACCACCCCTCCACTTT.

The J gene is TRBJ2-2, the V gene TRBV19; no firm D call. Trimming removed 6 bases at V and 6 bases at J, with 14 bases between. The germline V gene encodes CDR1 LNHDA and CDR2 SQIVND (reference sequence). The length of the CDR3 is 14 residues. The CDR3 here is CASSPGPVAGELFF. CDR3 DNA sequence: TGTGCCAGTAGCCCGGGCCCGGTGGCCGGGGAGCTGTTTTTT.

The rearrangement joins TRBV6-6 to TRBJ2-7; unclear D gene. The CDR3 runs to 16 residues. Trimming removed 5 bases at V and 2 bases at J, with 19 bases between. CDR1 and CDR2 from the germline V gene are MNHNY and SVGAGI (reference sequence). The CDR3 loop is CASSGLGSRSTYEQYF. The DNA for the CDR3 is TGTGCCAGCAGTGGCCTAGGCAGCCGGTCGACCTACGAGCAGTACTTC.